This T cell receptor (beta chain) came from a study of T-cell memory formation after mild COVID-19. 5'RACE primed at constant segments yielded TCR alpha and TCR beta cDNA libraries bearing sample barcodes and UMIs. TCRdb redid the calling of the 5' RACE reads with MiXCR, one entry per CDR3 protein. The repertoire has hundreds of thousands of distinct CDR3 sequences, about 20% of them found once; the top ten carry around 8%. The CDR3 is 16 residues long. V lost 6 bases to trimming and J lost 7 bases; unmatched junction nucleotides: 12. General observations from the study: Pre-infection memory contained some responding clones, which suggested that cross-reactive memory had joined. Clones contracting across day 15 to 85 had a balanced CD4/CD8 profile; later expanding clones leaned CD4+.

This clonotype occurred a few times. Its antigen is not known. V gene TRBV12-3 or TRBV12-4 combines with J gene TRBJ2-5; 12 bases are a match to TRBD2. Specimen: PBMCs or a T cell subset sorted from them (not recorded which). The clonotype comes from an adult woman who had mild COVID-19 (a few samples of this study predate the infection). Cell type and time point are not known. The CDR3 sequence is CASSRTSGALQGTQYF. The CDR3 DNA follows: TGTGCCAGCAGCCGGACTAGCGGGGCCCTCCAGGGGACCCAGTACTTC.